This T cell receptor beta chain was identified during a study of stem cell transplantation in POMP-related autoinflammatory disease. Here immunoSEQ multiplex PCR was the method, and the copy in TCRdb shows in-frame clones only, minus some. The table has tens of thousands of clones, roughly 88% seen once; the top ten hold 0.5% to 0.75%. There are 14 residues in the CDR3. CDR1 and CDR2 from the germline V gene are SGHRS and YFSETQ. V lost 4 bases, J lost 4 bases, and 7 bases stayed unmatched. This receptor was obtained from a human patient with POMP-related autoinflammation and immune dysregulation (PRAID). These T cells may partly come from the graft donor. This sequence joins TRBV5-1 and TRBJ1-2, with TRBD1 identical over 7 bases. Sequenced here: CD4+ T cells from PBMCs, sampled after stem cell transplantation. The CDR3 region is CASSPLGGGYGYTF. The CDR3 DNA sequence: TGCGCCAGCAGCCCTCTAGGGGGCGGCTATGGCTACACCTTC.